Listed here are 32 T cell receptor beta chains from one sample, sequenced in a study of T cells expressing NK-cell markers. With the 5' RACE reads reprocessed, TCRdb shows one record per CDR3 protein and no DNA. Recorded for this sample: under 500,000 distinct CDR3 sequences. Input material: blood T cells: a sorted CD56 or NKG2C T cell subset, CD4+ or CD8+ T cells, or bulk PBMC T cells (not recorded which). The receptors were gathered from a woman between 18 and 70 years old in good health.

The chain employs TRBV7-9 and TRBJ1-4; TCRdb's D gene call, TRBD1, goes unchecked for lack of DNA. The germline V gene encodes CDR1 SEHNR and CDR2 FQNEAQ (reference sequence). The CDR3 sequence is 15 residues long. CDR3 loop: CASSLEGASGEKLFF. The variable domain in full, with the rest retrieved from reference TRBV7-9 and TRBJ1-4, is DTGVSQNPRHKITKRGQNVTFRCDPISEHNRLYWYRQTLGQGPEFLTYFQNEAQLEKSRLLSDRFSAERPKGSFSTLEIQRTEQGDSAMYLCASSLEGASGEKLFFGSGTQLSVL.

The chain is built from TRBV7-3 and TRBJ2-3; TCRdb reports TRBD1, a call that lacks DNA to check it against. The length of the CDR3 is 14 residues. Germline-derived CDR1 and CDR2 are SGHTA and FQGTGA. The CDR3 loop is CASSSPELTDTQYF.

This chain connects TRBV29-1 to TRBJ2-3; no DNA is available, so the TRBD1 call from TCRdb remains unchecked. Germline V gene lookup returns CDR1 SQVTM and CDR2 ANQGSEA. This CDR3 spans 14 amino acids. The chain's CDR3 is CSVRQGLSTDTQYF.

This rearrangement joins TRBV20-1 to TRBJ2-1; TCRdb outputs TRBD2, but without DNA this stays unchecked. The CDR3 contains 15 residues. CDR1 and CDR2 (germline): DFQATT, SNEGSKA (reference sequence). This chain's CDR3 is CSARDPGGAYNEQFF.

V is TRBV29-1 and J is TRBJ1-2; without DNA, the TCRdb call of TRBD1 cannot be checked. Germline values: CDR1 SQVTM, CDR2 ANQGSEA. CDR3 length: 11 residues. The CDR3 loop reads CSVPGQGSYTF.

The chain links TRBV30 to TRBJ2-1; TCRdb returns TRBD2, unconfirmable since there is no DNA. Germline CDR1 reads GTSNPN; CDR2 reads SVGIG (reference sequence). The CDR3 runs 14 residues. The chain's CDR3 is CAWTGLAGIDEQFF.

This rearrangement joins TRBV5-1 to TRBJ2-3. Germline V gene lookup returns CDR1 SGHRS and CDR2 YFSETQ. The CDR3 loop spans 15 amino acids. CDR3 loop: CASSLAGLGIDTQYF.

The V call is TRBV29-1, the J call TRBJ2-5; as DNA is missing, the TRBD2 call by TCRdb cannot be tested. CDR1 SQVTM and CDR2 ANQGSEA come from the germline V gene. The CDR3 sequence is 12 residues long. The CDR3 loop is CSVVRDLETQYF.

This chain connects TRBV29-1 to TRBJ1-2; the TCRdb call, TRBD1, lacks DNA for checking. Germline CDR1 reads SQVTM; CDR2 reads ANQGSEA. The CDR3 loop spans 14 amino acids. The CDR3 sequence is CSVVLPGMDYGYTF.

This chain connects TRBV27 to TRBJ1-2; TCRdb proposes TRBD1, but this gene call is untestable without DNA. This CDR3 spans 16 amino acids. Per germline, CDR1 MNHEY and CDR2 SMNVEV (reference sequence). The CDR3: CASSLGGRRMYYGYTF.

The chain recombines TRBV6-2 or TRBV6-3 with TRBJ2-1; TCRdb's assignment of TRBD2 cannot be checked, as there is no DNA. The CDR3 is 14 amino acids. Germline lookup yields CDR1 MNHEY and CDR2 SVGEGT. The CDR3 region is CASSPGLASNEQFF.

The chain is built from TRBV27 and TRBJ2-7. The CDR3 runs 13 residues. Looked up from germline, CDR1 is MNHEY and CDR2 is SMNVEV (reference sequence). The CDR3 is CASSFGYSYEQYF.

The chain carries TRBV19 and TRBJ2-1; lacking DNA, the TRBD1 call made by TCRdb goes unchecked. Germline-derived CDR1 and CDR2 are LNHDA and SQIVND (reference sequence). The CDR3 has 15 amino acids. The CDR3 sequence: CASSIGSLSYNEQFF.

The V and J genes are TRBV27 and TRBJ2-7. Germline values: CDR1 MNHEY, CDR2 SMNVEV (reference sequence). The CDR3 is 13 amino acids. The CDR3 here is CASAFGQLYEQYF.

The chain links TRBV6-1 to TRBJ1-2; TCRdb indicates TRBD1, and absent DNA this call remains unverified. The CDR3 has 14 amino acids. Per the germline V gene, CDR1 is MNHNS and CDR2 is SASEGT. This chain's CDR3 is CASSPTGEGDGYTF.

The gene calls are TRBV29-1 and TRBJ2-1; TCRdb's D gene call, TRBD1, goes unchecked for lack of DNA. CDR3 length: 14 amino acids. Per germline, CDR1 SQVTM and CDR2 ANQGSEA. CDR3 sequence reads: CSVWWTGVYNEQFF.

V and J are TRBV19 and TRBJ1-2; TCRdb gives TRBD1 as the D gene, but with no DNA this cannot be confirmed. This CDR3 comprises 14 residues. Germline V gene sequence: CDR1 LNHDA, CDR2 SQIVND (reference sequence). This CDR3 reads CASSIGTYASGYTF.

The chain uses TRBV2 and TRBJ1-3; TCRdb's D gene call, TRBD1, goes unchecked for lack of DNA. This CDR3 region has 19 residues. Germline CDR1 reads SNHLY; CDR2 reads FYNNEI. Here the CDR3 reads CASSAIPGQVKIVGNTIYF.

The chain links TRBV5-1 to TRBJ2-3; TCRdb proposes TRBD1, but this gene call is untestable without DNA. The CDR3 length is 15 residues. CDR1 and CDR2 (germline): SGHRS, YFSETQ. CDR3 amino acids: CASSFGTGGTDTQYF.

The J gene is TRBJ2-7, the V gene TRBV9; TCRdb picks TRBD2, but there is no DNA to check that call. The CDR3 length is 14 residues. Germline V gives CDR1 SGDLS, CDR2 YYNGEE. CDR3 in amino acids: CASSPAVLAYEQYF.

This chain links TRBV12-3 or TRBV12-4 with TRBJ2-1. This CDR3 contains 12 residues. CDR3 loop: CASSFQRNEQFF.

The V call is TRBV25-1, the J call TRBJ2-7. CDR3 length: 11 amino acids. Germline CDR1 MGHDK, CDR2 SYGVNS. The CDR3 loop reads CASSGGPEQYF.

This chain links TRBV9 with TRBJ2-5; TCRdb indicates TRBD1, and absent DNA this call remains unverified. This CDR3 comprises 16 residues. Germline V gene lookup returns CDR1 SGDLS and CDR2 YYNGEE. Here the CDR3 reads CASSTDGTGYRETQYF.

The rearrangement uses TRBV29-1 and TRBJ1-2; TCRdb's D call, TRBD1, is unchecked because there is no DNA. This CDR3 has 15 residues. Germline CDR1 reads SQVTM; CDR2 reads ANQGSEA. CDR3: CSVALQGKANYGYTF. Combining the CDR3 with reference TRBV29-1 and TRBJ1-2 gives the whole variable domain SAVISQKPSRDICQRGTSLTIQCQVDSQVTMMFWYRQQPGQSLTLIATANQGSEATYESGFVIDKFPISRPNLTFSTLTVSNMSPEDSSIYLCSVALQGKANYGYTFGSGTRLTVV.

The rearrangement joins TRBV29-1 to TRBJ2-6. Germline V lookup: CDR1 SQVTM, CDR2 ANQGSEA. The CDR3 has 14 residues. The CDR3 is CSVEGGGGANVLTF.

V usage is TRBV7-2 and J usage is TRBJ2-3; TCRdb selects TRBD1, and the lack of DNA leaves this call unchecked. This CDR3 has 15 amino acids. Germline lookup yields CDR1 SGHTA and CDR2 FQGNSA. The CDR3 region is CASSSSGTGSDTQYF.

The genes are TRBV12-3 or TRBV12-4 and TRBJ2-5; TCRdb proposes TRBD2, but this gene call is untestable without DNA. This CDR3 has 14 amino acids. CDR3 region: CASKIAGGPETQYF.

V and J are TRBV19 and TRBJ1-4; without DNA, the TCRdb call of TRBD1 cannot be checked. The CDR3 extends over 12 amino acids. CDR1 and CDR2 (germline): LNHDA, SQIVND (reference sequence). CDR3 protein: CASGTDDEKLFF.

The chain combines TRBV4-3 with TRBJ2-1. Germline V gene lookup returns CDR1 LGHNA and CDR2 YSLEER. The CDR3 totals 16 residues. CDR3 loop: CASSQRNRSPYNEQFF.

The V call is TRBV5-1, the J call TRBJ2-1; TCRdb proposes TRBD2, but this gene call is untestable without DNA. Germline CDR1 and CDR2: SGHRS and YFSETQ. The CDR3 has 16 amino acids. CDR3 sequence: CASRLQTSAAYNEQFF.

This chain uses TRBV12-3 or TRBV12-4 with TRBJ2-5. The CDR3 extends over 12 amino acids. The CDR3 is CASTRLQETQYF.

V gene TRBV5-4 combines with J gene TRBJ2-1; the D call of TRBD2 rests on TCRdb alone, since no DNA is present to check it. Germline V gene sequence: CDR1 SGHNT, CDR2 YYREEE (reference sequence). This CDR3 spans 15 amino acids. The CDR3 here is CASSPKREGYNEQFF.